This entry lists 14 T cell receptor beta chains sequenced from one sample in a study of somatic mutations in cytotoxic T cells in rheumatoid arthritis (dated by TCRdb to the late 2010s). Library preparation was by the immunoSEQ multiplex PCR assay. TCRdb took this table from immuneACCESS and kept in-frame rearrangements with V and J called. Such tables lack part of the clones; where checked against another copy, unresolved V genes explain under half of the gap, and the rest is unexplained. In all, the sample holds under 20,000 clones, and more than 70% of those were seen once. The top ten constitute about 28% of the sample. The specimen was CD8+ T cells sorted from blood. The receptors were gathered from an adult with rheumatoid arthritis.

This chain links TRBV5-5 with TRBJ1-4; D is perhaps TRBD1 (5 bases). This CDR3 is built from 15 residues. Germline values: CDR1 SGHKS, CDR2 YYEKEE (reference sequence). V was clipped by 4 bases and J by 4 bases, with 14 bases between them. CDR3 sequence reads: CASSGPGRHNEKLFF. In DNA form, the CDR3 reads TGTGCCAGCAGCGGTCCGGGACGGCATAATGAAAAACTGTTTTTT. Drawing the rest from reference TRBV5-5 and TRBJ1-4, the complete variable domain is DAGVTQSPTHLIKTRGQQVTLRCSPISGHKSVSWYQQVLGQGPQFIFQYYEKEERGRGNFPDRFSARQFPNYSSELNVNALLLGDSALYLCASSGPGRHNEKLFFGSGTQLSVL.

This chain uses TRBV27 with TRBJ2-1, with 8 bases lining up with TRBD1. V was clipped by 1 base and J by 9 bases; unmatched bases: 5. There are 14 residues in the CDR3. Looked up from germline, CDR1 is MNHEY and CDR2 is SMNVEV (reference sequence). The CDR3 loop is CASSLFPGGSEQFF. CDR3 nucleotide sequence: TGTGCCAGCAGTTTATTCCCAGGGGGCTCTGAGCAGTTCTTC.

V gene TRBV9 combines with J gene TRBJ2-6; D remains unclear. The CDR3 is made up of 17 amino acids. Germline CDR1 SGDLS, CDR2 YYNGEE. Trimming shortened V by 0 bases and J by 0 bases, and 10 bases separated the two germline ends. The CDR3 sequence: CASSVDVAVSGANVLTF. The CDR3 DNA sequence: TGTGCCAGCAGCGTAGACGTGGCTGTCTCTGGGGCCAACGTCCTGACTTTC.

The chain joins TRBV7-9 to TRBJ2-3; 13 bases are a match to TRBD2. The CDR3 contains 16 residues. The germline V gene has CDR1 SEHNR and CDR2 FQNEAQ (reference sequence). V lost 5 bases and J lost 5; bases outside the gene matches: 7. The chain's CDR3 is CASSATGTSGVDTQYF. Here the CDR3 DNA reads TGTGCCAGCAGCGCCACAGGGACTAGCGGGGTAGATACGCAGTATTTT.

The chain is built from TRBV19 and TRBJ1-1; the match to TRBD1 covers 10 bases. With V trimmed by 2 bases and J by 2 bases, 5 bases remained unmatched. This CDR3 comprises 16 residues. Per germline, CDR1 LNHDA and CDR2 SQIVND (reference sequence). CDR3 loop: CASSISGTGANTEAFF. The DNA of the CDR3 is TGTGCCAGTAGTATATCGGGGACAGGGGCAAACACTGAAGCTTTCTTT.

This chain uses TRBV29-1 with TRBJ2-7; 9 bases are a match to TRBD1. From germline, CDR1 is SQVTM and CDR2 ANQGSEA. The CDR3 is made up of 15 amino acids. Trimming at V came to 1 base and at J to 2 bases, leaving 6 bases not matched to a gene. The CDR3 nucleotides are TGCAGCGTTGAAGGGGGACAGGGTTCCCCCTACGAGCAGTACTTC. Protein product: CSVEGGQGSPYEQYF.

The chain recombines TRBV12-5 with TRBJ2-1; D may be TRBD1 or TRBD2 (5 bases each). The CDR3 sequence is 18 residues long. Germline loops: CDR1 LGHNT, CDR2 FRNRAP. The germline V and J ends were trimmed by 7 bases and 2 bases, with 24 bases remaining between them. As DNA, the CDR3 is TGTGCTAGTGCCACCCAAGCCCTCCTGAGGGGTACCTACAATGAGCAGTTCTTC. Protein product: CASATQALLRGTYNEQFF.

The chain combines TRBV6-5 with TRBJ2-1; 11 nucleotides agree with TRBD2. CDR3 length equals 15 residues. V trimming: 6 bases; J trimming: 6 bases; junction bases outside the gene matches: 7. Germline CDR1 reads MNHEY; CDR2 reads SVGAGI. CDR3 sequence (DNA): TGTGCCAGCAGCCCGGGAACTAGCGGGAGCAATGAGCAGTTCTTC. Its protein is CASSPGTSGSNEQFF.

The genes are TRBV19 and TRBJ1-5, with a possible D match to TRBD1 (5 bases). Trimming removed 7 bases from V and 0 bases from J, with 13 bases in between. CDR1 is LNHDA, CDR2 SQIVND, per germline (reference sequence). This CDR3 has 15 residues. DNA of the CDR3: TGTGCCAGTACCTGGGGCACTTATAGCAATCAGCCCCAGCATTTT. This codes for CASTWGTYSNQPQHF.

This clone appeared once. The CDR3 loop is CASSEADGTGDQPQHF. In nucleotides, the CDR3 is TGTGCCAGCAGTGAAGCGGACGGGACAGGGGACCAGCCCCAGCATTTT. The chain uses TRBV6-1 and TRBJ1-5; TRBD1 aligns across 10 bases. CDR1 is MNHNS, CDR2 SASEGT, per germline. Trimming removed 0 bases from V and 7 bases from J; junction bases left unmatched: 6. This CDR3 spans 16 amino acids.

The genes are TRBV5-6 and TRBJ2-7; TRBD1 matches 11 bases. The CDR3 loop spans 15 amino acids. From germline, CDR1 is SGHDT and CDR2 YYEEEE. V lost 0 bases to trimming and J lost 7 bases; unmatched junction nucleotides: 6. The CDR3 protein is CASSLGLGQGGEQYF. The DNA for the CDR3 is TGTGCCAGCAGCTTGGGGTTGGGACAGGGGGGGGAGCAGTACTTC.

The rearrangement joins TRBV30 to TRBJ1-2, with 9 bases identical to TRBD1. V gave up 4 bases and J gave up 6 bases; unmatched junction bases: 12. The length of the CDR3 is 15 residues. Germline-derived CDR1 and CDR2 are GTSNPN and SVGIG (reference sequence). In DNA, the CDR3 is TGTGCCTGGATTGCCATGGACAGGGGAATCGATGGCTACACCTTC. Its protein product is CAWIAMDRGIDGYTF.

This clone occurred once. The chain carries TRBV6-6 and TRBJ2-1; 7 nucleotides match TRBD2. Germline CDR1 and CDR2: MNHNY and SVGAGI (reference sequence). The CDR3 is made up of 16 amino acids. With V trimmed by 0 bases and J by 8 bases, 10 bases remained unmatched. CDR3 sequence: CASSYSKGLAGDEQFF. CDR3 bases: TGTGCCAGCAGTTACTCGAAGGGGCTTGCGGGGGATGAGCAGTTCTTC.

The CDR3 DNA follows: TGTGCCAGCAGCCCACAAACCCCTGGGGGAGTCACCGGGGAGCTGTTTTTT. Protein: CASSPQTPGGVTGELFF. V is TRBV7-7 and J is TRBJ2-2; D tentatively reads TRBD1 or TRBD2 (5 bases each). V was pared by 5 bases and J by 4 bases, with 20 bases between. The length of the CDR3 is 17 residues. Germline values: CDR1 SSHAT, CDR2 FNYEAQ (reference sequence). Looking up the rest from reference TRBV7-7 and TRBJ2-2 gives the full variable domain: GAGVSQSPRYKVTKRGQDVTLRCDPISSHATLYWYQQALGQGPEFLTYFNYEAQPDKSGLPSDRFSAERPEGSISTLTIQRTEQRDSAMYRCASSPQTPGGVTGELFFGEGSRLTVL.